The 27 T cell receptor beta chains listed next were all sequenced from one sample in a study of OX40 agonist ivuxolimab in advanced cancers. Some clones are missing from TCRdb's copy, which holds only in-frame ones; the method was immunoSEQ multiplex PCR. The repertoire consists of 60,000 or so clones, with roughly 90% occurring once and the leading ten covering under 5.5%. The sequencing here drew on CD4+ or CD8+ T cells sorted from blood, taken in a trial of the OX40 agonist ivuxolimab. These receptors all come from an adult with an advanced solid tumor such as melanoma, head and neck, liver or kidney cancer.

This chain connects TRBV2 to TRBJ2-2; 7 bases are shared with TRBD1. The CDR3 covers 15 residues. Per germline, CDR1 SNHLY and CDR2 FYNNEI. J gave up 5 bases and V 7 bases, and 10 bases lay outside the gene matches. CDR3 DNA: TGTGCCAGCACTTTAGGGGGCACACGTACCGGGGAGCTGTTTTTT. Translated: CASTLGGTRTGELFF.

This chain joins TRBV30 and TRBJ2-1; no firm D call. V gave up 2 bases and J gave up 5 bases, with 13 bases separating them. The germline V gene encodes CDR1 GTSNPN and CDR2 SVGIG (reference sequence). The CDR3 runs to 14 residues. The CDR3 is CAWSLPVSDNEQFF. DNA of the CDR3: TGTGCCTGGAGTCTACCGGTTTCAGACAATGAGCAGTTCTTC.

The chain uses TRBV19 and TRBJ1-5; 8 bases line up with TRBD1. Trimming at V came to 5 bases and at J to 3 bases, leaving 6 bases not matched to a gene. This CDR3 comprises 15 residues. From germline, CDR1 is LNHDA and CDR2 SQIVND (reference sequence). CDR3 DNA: TGTGCCAGTAGTCAGGGACAGGAGATCAATCAGCCCCAGCATTTT. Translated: CASSQGQEINQPQHF.

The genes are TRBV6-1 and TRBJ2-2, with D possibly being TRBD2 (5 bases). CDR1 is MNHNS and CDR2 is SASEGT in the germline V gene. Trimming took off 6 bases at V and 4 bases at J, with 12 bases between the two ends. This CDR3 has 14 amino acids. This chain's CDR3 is CASRSGVSTGELFF. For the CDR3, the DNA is TGTGCCAGCAGAAGCGGTGTATCCACCGGGGAGCTGTTTTTT.

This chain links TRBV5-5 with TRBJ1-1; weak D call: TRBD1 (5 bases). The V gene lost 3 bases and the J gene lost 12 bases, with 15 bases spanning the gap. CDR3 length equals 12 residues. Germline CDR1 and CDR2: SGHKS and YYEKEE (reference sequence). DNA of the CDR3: TGTGCCAGCAGCTCGTCCGGGACGACTACTTTCTTT. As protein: CASSSSGTTTFF.

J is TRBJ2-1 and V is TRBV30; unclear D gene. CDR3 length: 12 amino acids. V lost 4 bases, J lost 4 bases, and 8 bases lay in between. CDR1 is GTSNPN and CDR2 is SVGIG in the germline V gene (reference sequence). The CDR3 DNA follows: TGTGCCTGGATTTCAGGATACAATGAGCAGTTCTTC. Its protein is CAWISGYNEQFF.

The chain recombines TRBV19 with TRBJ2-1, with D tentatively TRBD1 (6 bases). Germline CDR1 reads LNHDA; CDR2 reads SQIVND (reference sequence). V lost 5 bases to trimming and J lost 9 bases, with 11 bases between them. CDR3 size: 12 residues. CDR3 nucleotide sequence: TGTGCCAGTAGTCCCCTGGGGGCTGAGCAGTTCTTC. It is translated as CASSPLGAEQFF.

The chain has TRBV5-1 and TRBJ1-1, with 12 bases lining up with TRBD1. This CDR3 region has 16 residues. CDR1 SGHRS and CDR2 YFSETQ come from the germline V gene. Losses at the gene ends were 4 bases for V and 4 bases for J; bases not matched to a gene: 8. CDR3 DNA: TGCGCCAGCAGCCCCGGGACAGGGGGCGCGGGCACTGAAGCTTTCTTT. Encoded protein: CASSPGTGGAGTEAFF.

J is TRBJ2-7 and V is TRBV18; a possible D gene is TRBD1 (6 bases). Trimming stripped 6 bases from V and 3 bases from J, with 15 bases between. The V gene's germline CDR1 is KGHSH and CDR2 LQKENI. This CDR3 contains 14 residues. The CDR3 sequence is CASSQGGPSYEQYF. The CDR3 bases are TGTGCCAGCTCCCAAGGGGGACCGAGCTACGAGCAGTACTTC.

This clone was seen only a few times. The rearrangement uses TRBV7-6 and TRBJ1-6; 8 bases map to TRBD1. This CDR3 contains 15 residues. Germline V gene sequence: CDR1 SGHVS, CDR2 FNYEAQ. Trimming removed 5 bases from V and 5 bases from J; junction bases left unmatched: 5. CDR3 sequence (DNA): TGTGCCAGCAGCGAACAGGGGGGAAATAATTCACCCCTCCACTTT. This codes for CASSEQGGNNSPLHF.

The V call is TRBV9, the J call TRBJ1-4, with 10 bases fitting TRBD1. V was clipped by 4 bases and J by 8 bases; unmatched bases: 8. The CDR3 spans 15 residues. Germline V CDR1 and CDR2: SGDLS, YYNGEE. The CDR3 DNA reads TGTGCCAGCAGCCCACGACAGGGGGCGGGGGAAAAACTGTTTTTT. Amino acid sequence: CASSPRQGAGEKLFF.

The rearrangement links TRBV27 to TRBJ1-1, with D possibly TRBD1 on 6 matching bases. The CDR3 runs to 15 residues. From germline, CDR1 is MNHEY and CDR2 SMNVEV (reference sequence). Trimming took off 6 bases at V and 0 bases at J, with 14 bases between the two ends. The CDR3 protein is CASSPTGRMNTEAFF. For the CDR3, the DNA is TGTGCCAGCAGCCCGACAGGCCGTATGAACACTGAAGCTTTCTTT.

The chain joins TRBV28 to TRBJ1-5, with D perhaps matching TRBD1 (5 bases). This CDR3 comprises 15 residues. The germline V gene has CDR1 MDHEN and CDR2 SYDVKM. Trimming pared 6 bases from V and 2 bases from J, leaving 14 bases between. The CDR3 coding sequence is TGTGCCAGCAGCCCAGGGTCTGCCGGCAATCAGCCCCAGCATTTT. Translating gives CASSPGSAGNQPQHF.

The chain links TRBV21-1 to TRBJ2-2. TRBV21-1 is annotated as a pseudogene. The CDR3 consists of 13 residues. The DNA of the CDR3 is TGTGCCAGCAGCAAAAAAGGCACCGGGGAGCTGTTTTTT. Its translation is CASSKKGTGELFF.

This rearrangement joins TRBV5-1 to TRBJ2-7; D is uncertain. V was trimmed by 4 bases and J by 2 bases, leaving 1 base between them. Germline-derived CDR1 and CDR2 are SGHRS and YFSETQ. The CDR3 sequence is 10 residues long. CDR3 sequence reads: CASSPYEQYF. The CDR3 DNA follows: TGCGCCAGCAGCCCCTACGAGCAGTACTTC. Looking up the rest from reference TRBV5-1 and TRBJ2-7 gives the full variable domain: KAGVTQTPRYLIKTRGQQVTLSCSPISGHRSVSWYQQTPGQGLQFLFEYFSETQRNKGNFPGRFSGRQFSNSRSEMNVSTLELGDSALYLCASSPYEQYFGPGTRLTVT.

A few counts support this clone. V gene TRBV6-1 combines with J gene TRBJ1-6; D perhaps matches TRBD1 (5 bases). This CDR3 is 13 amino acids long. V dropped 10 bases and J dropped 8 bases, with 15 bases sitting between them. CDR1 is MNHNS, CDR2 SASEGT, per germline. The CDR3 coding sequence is TGTGCCATCGGGGGTTTTCGGGATTCACCCCTCCACTTT. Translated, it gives CAIGGFRDSPLHF.

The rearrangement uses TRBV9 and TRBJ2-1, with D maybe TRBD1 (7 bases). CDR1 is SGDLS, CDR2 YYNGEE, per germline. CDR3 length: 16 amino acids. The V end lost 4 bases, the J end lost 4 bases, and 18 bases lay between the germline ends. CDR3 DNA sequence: TGTGCCAGCAGCCCTGGAGGGGGCCCTACTTACAATGAGCAGTTCTTC. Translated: CASSPGGGPTYNEQFF.

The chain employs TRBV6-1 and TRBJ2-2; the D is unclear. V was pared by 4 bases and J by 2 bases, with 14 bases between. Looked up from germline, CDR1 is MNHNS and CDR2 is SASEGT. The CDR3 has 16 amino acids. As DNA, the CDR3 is TGTGCCAGCAGTGGGGGATCGACGGAAAACACCGGGGAGCTGTTTTTT. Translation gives CASSGGSTENTGELFF.

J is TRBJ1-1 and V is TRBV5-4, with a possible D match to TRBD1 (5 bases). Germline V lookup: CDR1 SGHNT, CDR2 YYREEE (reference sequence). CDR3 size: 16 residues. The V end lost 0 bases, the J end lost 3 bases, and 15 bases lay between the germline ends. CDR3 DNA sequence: TGTGCCAGCAGCTTGGTGCGGGGAAGGGGCGACACTGAAGCTTTCTTT. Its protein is CASSLVRGRGDTEAFF. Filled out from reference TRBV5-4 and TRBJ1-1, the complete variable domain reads ETGVTQSPTHLIKTRGQQVTLRCSSQSGHNTVSWYQQALGQGPQFIFQYYREEENGRGNFPPRFSGLQFPNYSSELNVNALELDDSALYLCASSLVRGRGDTEAFFGQGTRLTVV.

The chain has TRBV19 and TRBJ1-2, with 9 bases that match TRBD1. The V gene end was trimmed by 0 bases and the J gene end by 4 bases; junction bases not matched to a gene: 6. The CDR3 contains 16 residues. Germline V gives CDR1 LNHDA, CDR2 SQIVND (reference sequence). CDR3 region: CASSIEPGTGSYGYTF. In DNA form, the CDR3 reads TGTGCCAGTAGTATAGAACCGGGGACAGGGTCCTATGGCTACACCTTC.

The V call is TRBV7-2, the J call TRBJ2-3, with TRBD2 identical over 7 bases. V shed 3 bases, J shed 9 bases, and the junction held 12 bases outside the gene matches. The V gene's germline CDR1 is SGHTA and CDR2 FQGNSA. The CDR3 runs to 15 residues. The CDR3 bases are TGTGCCAGCAGCTTTAGCGGGTATGAGTCCCGCACGCAGTATTTT. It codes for CASSFSGYESRTQYF.

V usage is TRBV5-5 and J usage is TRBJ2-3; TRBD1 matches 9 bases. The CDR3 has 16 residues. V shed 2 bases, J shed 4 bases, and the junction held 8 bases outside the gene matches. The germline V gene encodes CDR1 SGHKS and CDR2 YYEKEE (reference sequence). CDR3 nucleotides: TGTGCCAGCAGCTTATATTTGGGACAGGGAGCAGATACGCAGTATTTT. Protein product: CASSLYLGQGADTQYF.

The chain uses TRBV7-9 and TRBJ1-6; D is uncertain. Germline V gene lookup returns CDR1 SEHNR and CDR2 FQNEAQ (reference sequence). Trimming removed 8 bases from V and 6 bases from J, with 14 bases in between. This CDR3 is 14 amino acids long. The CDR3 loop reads CASSHIPANSPLHF. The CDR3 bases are TGTGCCAGCTCCCATATCCCCGCTAATTCACCCCTCCACTTT.

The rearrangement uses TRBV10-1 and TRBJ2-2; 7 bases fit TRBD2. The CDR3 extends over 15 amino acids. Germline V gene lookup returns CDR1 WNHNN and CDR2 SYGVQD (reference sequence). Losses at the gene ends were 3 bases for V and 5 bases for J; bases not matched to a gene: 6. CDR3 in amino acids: CASSDGGEGTGELFF. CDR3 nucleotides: TGCGCCAGCAGTGACGGCGGGGAGGGGACCGGGGAGCTGTTTTTT.

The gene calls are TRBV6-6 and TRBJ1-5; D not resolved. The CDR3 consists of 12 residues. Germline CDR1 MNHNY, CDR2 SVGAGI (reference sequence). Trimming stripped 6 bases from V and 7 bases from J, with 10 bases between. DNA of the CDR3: TGTGCCAGCAGCGGCCAAGGGCAGCCCCAGCATTTT. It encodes CASSGQGQPQHF.

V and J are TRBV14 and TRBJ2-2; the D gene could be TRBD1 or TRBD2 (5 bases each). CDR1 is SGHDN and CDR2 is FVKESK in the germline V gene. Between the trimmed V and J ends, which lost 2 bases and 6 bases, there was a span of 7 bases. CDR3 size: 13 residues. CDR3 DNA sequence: TGTGCCAGCAGCCAACGGGGCGCCGGGGAGCTGTTTTTT. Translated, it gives CASSQRGAGELFF.

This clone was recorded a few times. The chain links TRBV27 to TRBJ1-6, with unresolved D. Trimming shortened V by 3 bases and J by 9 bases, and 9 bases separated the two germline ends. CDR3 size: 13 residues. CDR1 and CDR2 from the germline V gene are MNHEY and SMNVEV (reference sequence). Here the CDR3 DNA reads TGTGCCAGCAGTTTGGGCACGGCTTCACCCCTCCACTTT. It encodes CASSLGTASPLHF.